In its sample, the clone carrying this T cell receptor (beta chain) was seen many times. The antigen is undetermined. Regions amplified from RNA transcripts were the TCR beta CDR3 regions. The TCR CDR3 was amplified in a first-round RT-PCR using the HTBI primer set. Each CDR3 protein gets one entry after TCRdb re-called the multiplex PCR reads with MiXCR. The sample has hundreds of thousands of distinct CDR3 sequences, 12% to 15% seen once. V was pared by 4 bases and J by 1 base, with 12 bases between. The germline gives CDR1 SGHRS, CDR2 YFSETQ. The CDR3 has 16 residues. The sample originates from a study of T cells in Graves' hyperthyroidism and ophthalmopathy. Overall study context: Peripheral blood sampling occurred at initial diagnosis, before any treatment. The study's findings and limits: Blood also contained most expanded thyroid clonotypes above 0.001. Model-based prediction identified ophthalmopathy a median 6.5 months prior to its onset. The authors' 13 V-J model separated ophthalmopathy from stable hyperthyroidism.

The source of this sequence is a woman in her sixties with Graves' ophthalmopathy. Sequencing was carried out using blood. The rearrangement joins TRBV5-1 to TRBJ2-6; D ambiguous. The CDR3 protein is CASSATRASGANVLTF. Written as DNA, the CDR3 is TGCGCCAGCAGCGCCACAAGGGCATCTGGGGCCAACGTCCTGACTTTC.